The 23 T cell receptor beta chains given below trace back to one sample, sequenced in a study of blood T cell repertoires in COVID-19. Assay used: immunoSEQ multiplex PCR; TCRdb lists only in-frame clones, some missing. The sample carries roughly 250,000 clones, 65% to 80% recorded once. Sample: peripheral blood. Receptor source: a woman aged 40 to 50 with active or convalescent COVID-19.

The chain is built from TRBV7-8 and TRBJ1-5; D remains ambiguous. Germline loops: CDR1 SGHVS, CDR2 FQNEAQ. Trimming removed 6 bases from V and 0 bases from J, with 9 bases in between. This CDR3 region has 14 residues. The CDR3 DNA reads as TGTGCCAGCAGTCAAGACAATAGCAATCAGCCCCAGCATTTT. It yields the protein CASSQDNSNQPQHF. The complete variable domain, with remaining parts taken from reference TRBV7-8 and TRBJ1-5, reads GAGVSQSPRYKVAKRGQDVALRCDPISGHVSLFWYQQALGQGPEFLTYFQNEAQLDKSGLPSDRFFAERPEGSVSTLKIQRTQQEDSAVYLCASSQDNSNQPQHFGDGTRLSIL.

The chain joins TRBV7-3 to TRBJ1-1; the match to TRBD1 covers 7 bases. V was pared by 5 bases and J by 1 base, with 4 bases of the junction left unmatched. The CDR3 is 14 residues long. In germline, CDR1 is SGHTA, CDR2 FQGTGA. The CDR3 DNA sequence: TGTGCCAGCAGCCCGAGACAGGGGAACACTGAAGCTTTCTTT. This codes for CASSPRQGNTEAFF.

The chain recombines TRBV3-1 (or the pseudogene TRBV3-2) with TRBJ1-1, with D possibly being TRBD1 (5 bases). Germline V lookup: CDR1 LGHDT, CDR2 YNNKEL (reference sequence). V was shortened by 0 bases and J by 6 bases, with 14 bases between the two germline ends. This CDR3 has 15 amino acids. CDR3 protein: CASSQEGGSGPEAFF. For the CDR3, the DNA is TGTGCCAGCAGCCAAGAGGGGGGTTCGGGCCCTGAAGCTTTCTTT.

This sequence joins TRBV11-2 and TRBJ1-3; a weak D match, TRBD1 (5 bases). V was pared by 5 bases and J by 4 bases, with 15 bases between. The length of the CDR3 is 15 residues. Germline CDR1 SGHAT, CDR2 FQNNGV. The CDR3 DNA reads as TGTGCCAGCAGCCCAACTCTAGGGGCAGGAAACACCATATATTTT. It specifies CASSPTLGAGNTIYF.

CDR3 amino acids: CASSFRLTAGNEQFF. The CDR3 DNA reads as TGTGCCAGCAGCTTTCGTCTTACGGCGGGGAATGAGCAGTTCTTC. The chain joins TRBV5-8 to TRBJ2-1, with D perhaps TRBD2 (6 bases). The CDR3 runs 15 residues. Between the trimmed V and J ends, which lost 2 bases and 7 bases, there was a span of 16 bases. Germline loops: CDR1 SGHTS, CDR2 YDEGEE.

This CDR3 is CASIGDRGLGGELFF. CDR3 DNA sequence: TGTGCCAGCATCGGGGACAGGGGGCTTGGCGGGGAGCTGTTTTTT. The rearrangement uses TRBV2 and TRBJ2-2, with 12 bases lining up with TRBD1. Germline V CDR1 and CDR2: SNHLY, FYNNEI. V lost 7 bases and J lost 7; bases outside the gene matches: 7. This CDR3 contains 15 residues.

In DNA form, the CDR3 reads TGTGCCAGCAGCCCGGGCGCCGCGGGAACTGAAGCTTTCTTT. Residues: CASSPGAAGTEAFF. This chain uses TRBV6-6 with TRBJ1-1; D gene uncertain. Looked up from germline, CDR1 is MNHNY and CDR2 is SVGAGI (reference sequence). This CDR3 is 14 amino acids long. V lost 6 bases and J lost 5, with 16 bases in between.

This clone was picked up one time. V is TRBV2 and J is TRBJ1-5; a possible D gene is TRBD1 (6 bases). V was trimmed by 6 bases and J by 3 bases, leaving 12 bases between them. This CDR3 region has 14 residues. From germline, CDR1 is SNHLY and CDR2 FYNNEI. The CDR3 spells CASRTGGDNQPQHF. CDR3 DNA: TGTGCCAGCAGAACGGGGGGCGACAATCAGCCCCAGCATTTT.

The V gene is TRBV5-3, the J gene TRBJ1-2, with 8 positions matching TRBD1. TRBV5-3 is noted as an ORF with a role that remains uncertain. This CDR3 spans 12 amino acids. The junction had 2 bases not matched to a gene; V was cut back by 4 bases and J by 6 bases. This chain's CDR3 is CARSVTGDGYTF. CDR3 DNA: TGTGCCAGAAGCGTGACAGGGGATGGCTACACCTTC.

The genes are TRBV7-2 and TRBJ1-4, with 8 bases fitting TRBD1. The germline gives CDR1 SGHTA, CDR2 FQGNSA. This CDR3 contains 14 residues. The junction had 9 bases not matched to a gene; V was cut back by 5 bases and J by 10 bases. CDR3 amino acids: CASSNFDRGGKLFF. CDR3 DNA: TGTGCCAGCAGCAACTTCGACAGGGGCGGAAAACTGTTTTTT.

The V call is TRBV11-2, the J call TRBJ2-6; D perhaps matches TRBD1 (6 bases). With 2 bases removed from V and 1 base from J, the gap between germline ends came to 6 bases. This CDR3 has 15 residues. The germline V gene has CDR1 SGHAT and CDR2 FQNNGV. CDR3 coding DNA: TGTGCCAGCAGCTTAAGGGGGTCTGGGGCCAACGTCCTGACTTTC. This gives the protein CASSLRGSGANVLTF. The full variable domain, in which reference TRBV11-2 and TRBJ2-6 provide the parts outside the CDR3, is EAGVAQSPRYKIIEKRQSVAFWCNPISGHATLYWYQQILGQGPKLLIQFQNNGVVDDSQLPKDRFSAERLKGVDSTLKIQPAKLEDSAVYLCASSLRGSGANVLTFGAGSRLTVL.

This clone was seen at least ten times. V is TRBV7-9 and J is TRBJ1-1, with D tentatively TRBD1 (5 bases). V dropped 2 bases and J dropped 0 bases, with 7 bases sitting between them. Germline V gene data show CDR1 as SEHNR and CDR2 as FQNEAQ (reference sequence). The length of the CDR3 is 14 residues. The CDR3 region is CASSLSGVNTEAFF. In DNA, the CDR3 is TGTGCCAGCAGCTTATCGGGGGTGAACACTGAAGCTTTCTTT.

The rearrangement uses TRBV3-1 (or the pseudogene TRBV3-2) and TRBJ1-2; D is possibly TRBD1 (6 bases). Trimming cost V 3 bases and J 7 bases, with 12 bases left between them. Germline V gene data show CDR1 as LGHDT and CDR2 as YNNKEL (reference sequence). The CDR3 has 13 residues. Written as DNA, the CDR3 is TGTGCCAGCAGCCAGGGGGCTGTGCTTGGCTACACCTTC. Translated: CASSQGAVLGYTF.

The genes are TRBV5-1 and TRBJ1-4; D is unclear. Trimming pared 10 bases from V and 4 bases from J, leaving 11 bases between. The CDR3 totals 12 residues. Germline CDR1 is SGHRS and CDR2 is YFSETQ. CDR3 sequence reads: CAWRDNNEKLFF. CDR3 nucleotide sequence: TGCGCCTGGCGGGATAATAATGAAAAACTGTTTTTT.

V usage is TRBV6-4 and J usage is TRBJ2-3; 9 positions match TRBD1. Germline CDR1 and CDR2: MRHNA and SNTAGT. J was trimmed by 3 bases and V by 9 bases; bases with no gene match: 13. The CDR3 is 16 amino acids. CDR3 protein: CASTPEGGQGTDTQYF. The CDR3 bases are TGTGCCAGTACCCCGGAGGGAGGACAGGGGACAGATACGCAGTATTTT.

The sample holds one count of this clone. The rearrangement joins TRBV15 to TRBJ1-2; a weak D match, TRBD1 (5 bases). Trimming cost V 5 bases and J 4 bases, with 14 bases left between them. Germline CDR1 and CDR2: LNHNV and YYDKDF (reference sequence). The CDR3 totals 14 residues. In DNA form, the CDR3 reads TGTGCCACCAGCCCCCCGACAGACCTCTATGGCTACACCTTC. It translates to CATSPPTDLYGYTF.

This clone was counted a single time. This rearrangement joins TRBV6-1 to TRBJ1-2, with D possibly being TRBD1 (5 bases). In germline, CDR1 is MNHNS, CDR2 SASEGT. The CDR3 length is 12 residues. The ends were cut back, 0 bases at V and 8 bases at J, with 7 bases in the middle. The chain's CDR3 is CASSEAGGGYTF. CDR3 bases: TGTGCCAGCAGTGAAGCCGGGGGAGGCTACACCTTC.

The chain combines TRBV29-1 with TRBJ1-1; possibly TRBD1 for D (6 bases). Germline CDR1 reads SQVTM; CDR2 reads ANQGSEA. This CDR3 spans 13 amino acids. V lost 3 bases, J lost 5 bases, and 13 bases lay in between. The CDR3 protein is CSVEGGGWTEAFF. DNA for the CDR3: TGCAGCGTTGAGGGAGGGGGTTGGACTGAAGCTTTCTTT.

The CDR3 spells CASRLGQGNGYTF. Written as DNA, the CDR3 is TGTGCCAGCAGGTTGGGACAGGGAAATGGCTACACCTTC. The chain carries TRBV2 and TRBJ1-2, with 9 bases identical to TRBD1. Germline lookup yields CDR1 SNHLY and CDR2 FYNNEI. J gave up 6 bases and V 6 bases, and 5 bases lay outside the gene matches. The CDR3 is 13 amino acids.

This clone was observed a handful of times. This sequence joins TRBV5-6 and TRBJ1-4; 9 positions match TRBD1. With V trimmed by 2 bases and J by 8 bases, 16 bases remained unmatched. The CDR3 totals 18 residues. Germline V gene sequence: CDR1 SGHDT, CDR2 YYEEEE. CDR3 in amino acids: CASSFWPLKDRGEEKLFF. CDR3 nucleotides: TGTGCCAGCAGCTTCTGGCCCCTAAAGGACAGGGGAGAGGAAAAACTGTTTTTT.

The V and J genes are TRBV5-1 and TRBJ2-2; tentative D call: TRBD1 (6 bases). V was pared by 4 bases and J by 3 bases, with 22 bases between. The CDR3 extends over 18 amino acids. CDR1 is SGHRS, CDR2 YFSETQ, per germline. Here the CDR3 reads CASSLLPGTRDYTGELFF. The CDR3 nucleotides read TGCGCCAGCAGCCTCCTCCCCGGGACAAGGGATTACACCGGGGAGCTGTTTTTT.

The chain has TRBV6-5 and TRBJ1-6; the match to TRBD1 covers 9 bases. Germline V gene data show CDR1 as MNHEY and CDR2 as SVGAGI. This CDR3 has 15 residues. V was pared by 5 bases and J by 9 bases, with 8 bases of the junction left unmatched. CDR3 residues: CASSTQDRGGSPLHF. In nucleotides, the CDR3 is TGTGCCAGCAGTACACAGGACAGGGGCGGTTCACCCCTCCACTTT.

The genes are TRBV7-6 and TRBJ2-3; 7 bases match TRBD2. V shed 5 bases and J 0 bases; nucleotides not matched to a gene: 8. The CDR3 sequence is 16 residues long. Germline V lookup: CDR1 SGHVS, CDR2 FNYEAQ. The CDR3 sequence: CASSGTTSVSTDTQYF. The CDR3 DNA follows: TGTGCCAGCAGCGGGACCACTAGCGTGAGCACAGATACGCAGTATTTT.